These 7 T cell receptor beta chains came from one sample sequenced in a study of blood T cell repertoires in COVID-19. Only in-frame clones appear in the TCRdb table, and some are missing; sequencing was by immunoSEQ multiplex PCR. The sample yields roughly 100,000 clones, around 90% seen once. The sequencing input was peripheral blood. These receptors all come from a man younger than 35 with acute or convalescent COVID-19.

V gene TRBV5-1 combines with J gene TRBJ2-7, with 8 nucleotides matching TRBD2. The J segment lost 0 bases and the V segment lost 3 bases, leaving 5 bases of the junction unmatched. CDR3 length: 15 amino acids. Germline CDR1 and CDR2: SGHRS and YFSETQ. As DNA, the CDR3 is TGCGCCAGCAGCTCTATAGCGGGAACCTCCTACGAGCAGTACTTC. Translated: CASSSIAGTSYEQYF.

The chain combines TRBV27 with TRBJ1-1, with 8 bases fitting TRBD1. Losses at the gene ends were 7 bases for V and 0 bases for J; bases not matched to a gene: 7. Germline-derived CDR1 and CDR2 are MNHEY and SMNVEV (reference sequence). This CDR3 has 15 residues. The CDR3 here is CASMDRVLMNTEAFF. CDR3 bases: TGTGCCAGCATGGACAGGGTACTCATGAACACTGAAGCTTTCTTT.

This clone was seen just once. This chain links TRBV2 with TRBJ1-3, with D possibly matching TRBD1 (6 bases). CDR3 size: 12 residues. Germline CDR1 and CDR2: SNHLY and FYNNEI. V lost 4 bases and J lost 10, with 11 bases in between. The chain's CDR3 is CASSAFQGTIYF. The DNA for the CDR3 is TGTGCCAGCAGTGCGTTTCAGGGGACCATATATTTT. Full variable domain (missing parts from reference TRBV2 and TRBJ1-3): EPEVTQTPSHQVTQMGQEVILRCVPISNHLYFYWYRQILGQKVEFLVSFYNNEISEKSEIFDDQFSVERPDGSNFTLKIRSTKLEDSAMYFCASSAFQGTIYFGEGSWLTVV.

The chain combines TRBV11-2 with TRBJ1-5; D not certain. CDR1 SGHAT and CDR2 FQNNGV come from the germline V gene. The CDR3 extends over 13 amino acids. V gave up 5 bases and J gave up 8 bases, with 13 bases separating them. The CDR3 here is CASSPVGREPQHF. The CDR3 region has the DNA TGTGCCAGCAGCCCCGTGGGGAGGGAGCCCCAGCATTTT.

On this clone: At one of its ends the junction is not consistent with the germline gene, which may arise from a read error. The rearrangement uses TRBV4-1 and TRBJ1-1, with D tentatively TRBD1 (5 bases). This CDR3 has 13 amino acids. Germline lookup yields CDR1 MGHRA and CDR2 YSYEKL. CDR3 amino acids: CASSPTGTTEAFF. The CDR3 coding sequence is TGCGCCAGTAGCCCTACAGGCACCACTGAAGCTTTCTTT.

The rearrangement links TRBV19 to TRBJ2-1; 7 nucleotides agree with TRBD2. Germline trimming cut 4 bases from V and 9 bases from J; bases unmatched to any gene: 9. This CDR3 has 14 residues. Germline-derived CDR1 and CDR2 are LNHDA and SQIVND (reference sequence). CDR3 sequence (DNA): TGTGCCAGTAGTACGACTTCGACTAGCCGTGAGCAGTTCTTC. It yields the protein CASSTTSTSREQFF.

The chain uses TRBV5-1 and TRBJ2-3, with D unclear. The CDR3 has 14 amino acids. With 3 bases removed from V and 3 bases from J, the gap between germline ends came to 11 bases. Germline CDR1 SGHRS, CDR2 YFSETQ. The CDR3 nucleotides are TGCGCCAGCAGCTCGGCTCTGGAGACAGATACGCAGTATTTT. It codes for CASSSALETDTQYF. The full variable domain, rest sourced from reference TRBV5-1 and TRBJ2-3, is KAGVTQTPRYLIKTRGQQVTLSCSPISGHRSVSWYQQTPGQGLQFLFEYFSETQRNKGNFPGRFSGRQFSNSRSEMNVSTLELGDSALYLCASSSALETDTQYFGPGTRLTVL.